A single sample gave rise to the 4 T cell receptor beta chains below, sequenced in a study of shared clonotypes between healthy human individuals. Clones were sequenced by immunoSEQ multiplex PCR, and TCRdb holds only the in-frame ones, with some missing. The sample comprises about 510,000 clones, 79% of which are singletons, and 10% to 15% rests with the top ten. The sequenced material came from PBMCs. All receptors derive from a woman in her 40s in good health. Some clones in this sample may be carry-over from other donors' samples.

This chain links TRBV10-3 with TRBJ2-2, with 8 nucleotides matching TRBD2. V lost 2 bases and J lost 5; bases outside the gene matches: 4. The CDR3 has 15 amino acids. The germline V gene encodes CDR1 ENHRY and CDR2 SYGVKD. DNA of the CDR3: TGTGCCATCAGTGAGCCAGCGGGAGTTACCGGGGAGCTGTTTTTT. This translates into CAISEPAGVTGELFF.

This clone appeared once. The chain employs TRBV7-9 and TRBJ2-7, with D possibly being TRBD1 or TRBD2 (5 bases each). The ends were cut back, 2 bases at V and 2 bases at J, with 19 bases in the middle. The CDR3 consists of 17 residues. Germline loops: CDR1 SEHNR, CDR2 FQNEAQ (reference sequence). In DNA form, the CDR3 reads TGTGCCAGCAGCTTACCACAAACCGGGACCCCGGCCTACGAGCAGTACTTC. The encoded protein is CASSLPQTGTPAYEQYF.

This clone showed up many times. This rearrangement joins TRBV11-2 to TRBJ2-2; 7 nucleotides agree with TRBD2. This CDR3 has 16 amino acids. The J segment lost 2 bases and the V segment lost 3 bases, leaving 6 bases of the junction unmatched. Germline assignment: CDR1 SGHAT and CDR2 FQNNGV. The CDR3, as DNA: TGTGCCAGCAGCTTTGGGGGAGGGGCTAACACCGGGGAGCTGTTTTTT. Its protein product is CASSFGGGANTGELFF.

This chain links TRBV29-1 with TRBJ1-1; no firm D call. Germline V CDR1 and CDR2: SQVTM, ANQGSEA. V shed 4 bases and J shed 1 base, with 10 bases lying between them. The CDR3 is 13 amino acids. The CDR3 DNA reads as TGCAGCGTTGGGGCAGCGAGGAACACTGAAGCTTTCTTT. The encoded protein is CSVGAARNTEAFF. Using reference TRBV29-1 and TRBJ1-1 for the parts outside the CDR3, the full variable domain is SAVISQKPSRDICQRGTSLTIQCQVDSQVTMMFWYRQQPGQSLTLIATANQGSEATYESGFVIDKFPISRPNLTFSTLTVSNMSPEDSSIYLCSVGAARNTEAFFGQGTRLTVV.